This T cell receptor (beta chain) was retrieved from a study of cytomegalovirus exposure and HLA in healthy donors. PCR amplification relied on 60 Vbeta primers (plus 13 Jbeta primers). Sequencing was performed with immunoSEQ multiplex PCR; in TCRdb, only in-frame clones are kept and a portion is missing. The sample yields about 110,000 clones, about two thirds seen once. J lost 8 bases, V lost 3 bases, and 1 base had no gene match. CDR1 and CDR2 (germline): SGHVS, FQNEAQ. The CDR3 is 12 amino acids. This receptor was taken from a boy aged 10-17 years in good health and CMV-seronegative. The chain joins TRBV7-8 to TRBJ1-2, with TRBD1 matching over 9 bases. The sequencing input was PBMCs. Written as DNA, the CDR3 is TGTGCCAGCAGCTTTACAGGGGGCGGCTACACCTTC. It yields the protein CASSFTGGGYTF.